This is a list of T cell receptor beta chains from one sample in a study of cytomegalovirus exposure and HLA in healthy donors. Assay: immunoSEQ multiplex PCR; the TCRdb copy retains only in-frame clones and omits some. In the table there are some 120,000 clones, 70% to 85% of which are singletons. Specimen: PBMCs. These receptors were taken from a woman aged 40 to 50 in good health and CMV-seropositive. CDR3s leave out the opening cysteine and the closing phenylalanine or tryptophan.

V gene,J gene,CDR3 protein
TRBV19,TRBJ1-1,ASSIAGTANTEAF
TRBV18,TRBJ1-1,ASSPSGTGTEAF
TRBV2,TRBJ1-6,ASRQTFNSPLH
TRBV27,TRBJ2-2,ASSPGTVNTGELF
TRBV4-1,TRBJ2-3,ASSFGGGADTQY
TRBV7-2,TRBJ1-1,ASSLFMNTEAF
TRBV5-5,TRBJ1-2,ASTNRGGNYGYT
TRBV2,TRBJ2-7,ASTGQGSSYEQY
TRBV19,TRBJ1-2,ASRKRQGEDGYT
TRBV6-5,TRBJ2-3,ASSSTPTDTQY
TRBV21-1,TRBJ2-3,ASSKKKETSTTTDTQY
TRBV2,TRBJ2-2,ASRRTGPGELF
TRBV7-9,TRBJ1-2,ASSPRIINTGGYT
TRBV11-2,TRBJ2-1,ASSLVGTSKF
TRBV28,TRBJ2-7,ASSLPTAGEKQY
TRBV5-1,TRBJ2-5,ASSRDSETQY